This T cell receptor beta chain was sequenced for a study of blood T cell repertoires in COVID-19. This clone was seen only once. Individuals aged about 18 to 89 years were recruited from about two dozen US areas. Cohorts were assigned according to the clinical history that participants reported. Using immunoSEQ multiplex PCR, the repertoire was profiled, and TCRdb retains in-frame clones only, with some absent. The table has about 210,000 clones, around 81% seen once. The CDR3 runs to 15 residues. Trimming removed 4 bases from V and 0 bases from J; junction bases left unmatched: 6. Germline V gene data show CDR1 as SSHAT and CDR2 as FNYEAQ (reference sequence).

Sequencing was done on a sample of PBMCs or T cells enriched from blood (not recorded which). The chain is built from TRBV7-7 and TRBJ2-7; 7 nucleotides line up with TRBD1. The receptor was derived from a woman aged 45 to 65 with acute COVID-19. Here the CDR3 DNA reads TGTGCCAGCAGCTCACCGGGACAGTTCTCCTACGAGCAGTACTTC. Translation: CASSSPGQFSYEQYF. The complete variable domain, with remaining parts taken from reference TRBV7-7 and TRBJ2-7, reads GAGVSQSPRYKVTKRGQDVTLRCDPISSHATLYWYQQALGQGPEFLTYFNYEAQPDKSGLPSDRFSAERPEGSISTLTIQRTEQRDSAMYRCASSSPGQFSYEQYFGPGTRLTVT.